The 23 T cell receptor beta chains below were found in one sample sequenced in a study of T cells in women clearing cervical HPV infection. Repertoires were generated with immunoSEQ multiplex PCR, while TCRdb's copy carries only in-frame clones and drops some. The table for this sample gives more than 20,000 clones. Sequencing used blood buffy coat. Every receptor here comes from a woman aged 18 to 75 with a cervical HPV16 infection that either progressed to CIN3+ or cleared (not recorded which).

Turning to this clone: The read gets to within 3 residues of the CDR3 end, and the germline J gene fills in the rest. The chain recombines TRBV13 with TRBJ1-1; 7 positions agree with TRBD1. Germline V gives CDR1 PRHDT, CDR2 FYEKMQ (reference sequence). This CDR3 has 15 amino acids. Trimming cost V 4 bases and J 6 bases; bases outside gene matches: 11. CDR3 DNA, as far as it was read: TGTGCCAGCAGCTCGGTTGTCAGGGGGGTCTCTGAA. Residues: CASSSVVRGVSE. The entire CDR3 protein is CASSSVVRGVSEAFF.

The CDR3 loop reads CATASGRPDTQYF. Partial CDR3 DNA: TGTGCCACGGCTAGCGGGAGACCCGATACG. The rearrangement links TRBV19 to TRBJ2-3, with 10 bases lining up with TRBD2. The missing CDR3 end, 3 residues past where the read stops, is filled in from the germline J gene. V dropped 10 bases and J dropped 6; count of bases not matched to a gene: 7. The CDR3 is 13 amino acids. Germline V gene lookup returns CDR1 LNHDA and CDR2 SQIVND (reference sequence).

The CDR3 DNA, read in part, is TGTGCCAGCAGTGAAGCGGCGGCCTCTGGGGCCAACGTA. Its protein product is CASSEAAASGANV. The whole CDR3 protein is CASSEAAASGANVLFF. The chain combines TRBV2 with TRBJ1-4; D may be TRBD1 (5 bases). The CDR3 is cut off 3 residues early in the read; its end comes from the germline J gene. This CDR3 has 16 residues. Germline values: CDR1 SNHLY, CDR2 FYNNEI.

On this clone itself: The read comes to an end 3 residues before the CDR3 does, leaving the germline J gene to fill in the end. The rearrangement joins TRBV2 to TRBJ1-6; D is unclear. The ends were cut back, 7 bases at V and 9 bases at J, with 10 bases in the middle. Germline V CDR1 and CDR2: SNHLY, FYNNEI. The CDR3 contains 12 residues. The CDR3 loop reads CASMLRVSPLHF. CDR3 DNA (partial): TGTGCCAGCATGTTACGGGTTTCACCC.

As for this clone: The sequence runs out 3 residues before the end of the CDR3; the remainder is reconstructed from the germline J gene. This sequence joins TRBV19 and TRBJ1-5; 10 bases map to TRBD1. This CDR3 region has 14 residues. CDR1 LNHDA and CDR2 SQIVND come from the germline V gene (reference sequence). J gave up 6 bases and V 6 bases, and 5 bases lay outside the gene matches. CDR3 bases read: TGTGCCAGTAGGACGACAGGGGGCCGTCAGCCC. It yields the protein CASRTTGGRQP. In full, the CDR3 is CASRTTGGRQPQHF.

The CDR3 region is CASSRRGKPEAFF. The CDR3 bases that were read are TGTGCCAGTAGTCGCCGCGGGAAGCCTGAA. This chain uses TRBV19 with TRBJ1-1; D ambiguous. The read ends 3 residues shy of where the CDR3 ends; the end is completed using the germline J gene. V shed 5 bases and J shed 6 bases, with 13 bases lying between them. The CDR3 totals 13 residues. Germline V gene lookup returns CDR1 LNHDA and CDR2 SQIVND (reference sequence).

Comments on this clone: From the germline J gene comes the end of the CDR3, since the read stops 3 residues before it. J is TRBJ2-1 and V is TRBV6-1, with D possibly TRBD2 on 6 matching bases. Trimming left V 2 bases short and J 5 bases short, with 13 bases between. The CDR3 sequence is 15 residues long. From germline, CDR1 is MNHNS and CDR2 SASEGT. The part of the CDR3 DNA that was read is TGTGCCAGCAGTGAACGGCGGGAAAAGGACAATGAG. Residues: CASSERREKDNE. The whole CDR3 protein is CASSERREKDNEQFF.

CDR3 sequence reads: CASSLVAENEQFF. Partial CDR3 DNA: TGCGCCAGCAGCTTAGTAGCGGAAAATGAG. The rearrangement uses TRBV5-1 and TRBJ2-1; possibly TRBD2 for D (6 bases). The read is 3 residues too short to cover the CDR3 end, so that end is filled in from the germline J gene. Looked up from germline, CDR1 is SGHRS and CDR2 is YFSETQ. V was cut by 2 bases and J by 7 bases, with 10 bases left in between. CDR3 length: 13 amino acids.

Points on this clone: The CDR3 goes on 3 residues after the read ends, and that part is filled in from the germline J gene. The V call is TRBV28, the J call TRBJ2-7; tentative D call: TRBD2 (6 bases). Deletions cut 5 bases from V and 4 bases from J, with 18 bases between. The germline V gene encodes CDR1 MDHEN and CDR2 SYDVKM. The CDR3 is made up of 15 amino acids. The sequenced CDR3 bases are TGTGCCAGCAGTCCCCCGGGGGATTTTGCGTACGAG. Protein: CASSPPGDFAYE. The whole CDR3 reads CASSPPGDFAYEQYF.

About this clone: The CDR3 end falls 3 residues outside the read, so it is completed with the germline J gene. V and J are TRBV5-6 and TRBJ1-5; 7 bases match TRBD1. Germline CDR1 is SGHDT and CDR2 is YYEEEE. Germline trimming cut 0 bases from V and 2 bases from J; bases unmatched to any gene: 2. CDR3 length: 15 residues. The CDR3 sequence: CASSLGTGGNQPQHF. The DNA read from the CDR3 is TGTGCCAGCAGCTTGGGGACAGGAGGCAATCAGCCC.

In regard to this clone: The read falls 3 residues short of the CDR3 end, and the missing part is taken from the germline J gene. This chain joins TRBV5-1 and TRBJ2-1; D is perhaps TRBD1 (6 bases). Germline loops: CDR1 SGHRS, CDR2 YFSETQ. The CDR3 sequence is 14 residues long. Trimming stripped 1 base from V and 5 bases from J, with 10 bases between. The CDR3: CASSLTGFDNEQFF. Partial CDR3 DNA: TGCGCCAGCAGCTTGACAGGGTTCGACAATGAG.

Turning to this clone: Sequencing ends 3 residues short of the CDR3 end; the germline J gene provides the rest. V gene TRBV5-4 combines with J gene TRBJ2-4, with D possibly being TRBD1 (6 bases). The CDR3 sequence is 14 residues long. Trimming took off 4 bases at V and 2 bases at J, with 10 bases between the two ends. The germline V gene has CDR1 SGHNT and CDR2 YYREEE (reference sequence). The CDR3 DNA, read in part, is TGTGCCAGCAGCGAACAGGGTACCAAAAACATT. This codes for CASSEQGTKNI. The complete CDR3 reads CASSEQGTKNIQYF.

Comments on this clone: A junction boundary mismatches the germline segment, possibly from a read error. Incomplete CDR3 DNA: TGCAGCGCTGAAGGGACAGGGGTCGAG. Its translation: CSAEGTGVE. The complete CDR3 sequence is CSAEGTGVEQYF. The V call is TRBV29-1, the J call TRBJ2-7; 10 bases fit TRBD1. The missing CDR3 end, 3 residues past where the read stops, is filled in from the germline J gene. The CDR3 loop spans 12 amino acids. Germline lookup yields CDR1 SQVTM and CDR2 ANQGSEA.

Worth noting for this clone: From the germline J gene comes the end of the CDR3, since the read stops 3 residues before it. V usage is TRBV19 and J usage is TRBJ2-2, with TRBD2 matching 7 bases. CDR1 is LNHDA, CDR2 SQIVND, per germline (reference sequence). The length of the CDR3 is 13 residues. V shed 8 bases and J 7 bases; nucleotides not matched to a gene: 7. The DNA read from the CDR3 is TGTGCCAGTTCGGCGCGGGAGAGCGGGGAG. Protein: CASSARESGE. The CDR3 as a whole reads CASSARESGELFF.

The covered CDR3 bases are TGTGCCAGCAGCCAGAGGGGGGGGGTCTACGAC. Amino acid sequence: CASSQRGGVYD. The full CDR3 sequence reads CASSQRGGVYDYTF. The chain combines TRBV7-2 with TRBJ1-2; TRBD1 might be the D (6 bases). The sequenced fragment ends 3 residues before the CDR3 boundary, so the rest is inferred from the germline J gene. Germline lookup yields CDR1 SGHTA and CDR2 FQGNSA. The CDR3 runs to 14 residues.

Comment on this clone: The CDR3 goes on 3 residues after the read ends, and that part is filled in from the germline J gene. The rearrangement links TRBV7-3 to TRBJ2-2; D might be TRBD2 (6 bases). V was trimmed by 6 bases and J by 0 bases, leaving 8 bases between them. The CDR3 runs 14 residues. Germline CDR1 SGHTA, CDR2 FQGTGA. This chain's CDR3 is CASRGGANTGELFF. The covered CDR3 bases are TGTGCCAGCAGAGGCGGGGCGAACACCGGGGAG.

As for this clone: Read sequence stops 3 residues before the CDR3 end, and the germline J gene provides the missing end. V and J are TRBV30 and TRBJ1-5; unclear D gene. Trimming left V 0 bases short and J 7 bases short, with 10 bases between. CDR3 length: 13 residues. Germline CDR1 and CDR2: GTSNPN and SVGIG (reference sequence). The DNA read from the CDR3 is TGTGCCTGGAGTGTACAGTTTAGGCAGCCC. Protein sequence: CAWSVQFRQP. The entire CDR3 protein is CAWSVQFRQPQHF.

As concerns this clone: The read stops 3 residues short of the end of the CDR3; the missing end is completed from the germline J gene. The V call is TRBV30, the J call TRBJ2-1; 7 positions agree with TRBD2. Trimming removed 4 bases from V and 9 bases from J; junction bases left unmatched: 12. CDR3 length: 14 amino acids. Per the germline V gene, CDR1 is GTSNPN and CDR2 is SVGIG (reference sequence). This chain's CDR3 is CAWKREWRGIEQFF. Partial CDR3 DNA: TGTGCCTGGAAAAGGGAGTGGCGGGGGATTGAG.

As for this clone: The read comes to an end 3 residues before the CDR3 does, leaving the germline J gene to fill in the end. The rearrangement joins TRBV20-1 to TRBJ2-7, with D possibly TRBD2 on 7 matching bases. The CDR3 extends over 12 amino acids. With 6 bases removed from V and 2 bases from J, the gap between germline ends came to 11 bases. Germline CDR1 and CDR2: DFQATT and SNEGSKA (reference sequence). The CDR3 reads CSAKGGPYEQYF. CDR3 DNA, as far as it was read: TGCAGTGCCAAGGGGGGGCCCTACGAG.

Here the CDR3 reads CACHSAGGFYEQYF. Partial CDR3 DNA: TGTGCCTGTCATTCCGCAGGGGGTTTCTACGAG. The rearrangement joins TRBV30 to TRBJ2-7, with TRBD1 matching 7 bases. Sequencing ends 3 residues short of the CDR3 end; the germline J gene provides the rest. CDR1 and CDR2 from the germline V gene are GTSNPN and SVGIG (reference sequence). CDR3 length: 14 amino acids. V dropped 6 bases and J dropped 3; count of bases not matched to a gene: 11.

Comment on this clone: The CDR3 is cut off 3 residues early in the read; its end comes from the germline J gene. J is TRBJ2-1 and V is TRBV5-8; 8 nucleotides align to TRBD1. The CDR3 contains 15 residues. The germline gives CDR1 SGHTS, CDR2 YDEGEE. Trimming removed 4 bases from V and 2 bases from J; junction bases left unmatched: 5. The CDR3 bases that were read are TGTGCCAGCAGCCAGGGGACAGGAACCTACAATGAG. It is translated as CASSQGTGTYNE. Given in full, the CDR3 is CASSQGTGTYNEQFF.

Comments on this clone: The read ends 3 residues early relative to the CDR3; the germline J gene fills the gap. The chain couples TRBV18 to TRBJ2-1; 10 nucleotides match TRBD2. This CDR3 has 19 amino acids. The J segment lost 6 bases and the V segment lost 3 bases, leaving 17 bases of the junction unmatched. Germline V gene data show CDR1 as KGHSH and CDR2 as LQKENI. CDR3 DNA, as far as it was read: TGTGCCAGCTCACCGCGCGAAATTATGCTAGCGGGAGTTACCAATGAG. Protein: CASSPREIMLAGVTNE. The full CDR3 protein is CASSPREIMLAGVTNEQFF. Based on the CDR3 plus reference TRBV18 and TRBJ2-1, the full variable domain is NAGVMQNPRHLVRRRGQEARLRCSPMKGHSHVYWYRQLPEEGLKFMVYLQKENIIDESGMPKERFSAEFPKEGPSILRIQQVVRGDSAAYFCASSPREIMLAGVTNEQFFGPGTRLTVL.

A word on this clone: The DNA ends 3 residues before the CDR3 does, and the rest of the CDR3 is filled in from the germline J gene. This chain uses TRBV13 with TRBJ2-3; 9 bases agree with TRBD2. CDR3 length: 15 amino acids. V gave up 2 bases and J gave up 1 base; unmatched junction bases: 1. Germline loops: CDR1 PRHDT, CDR2 FYEKMQ (reference sequence). CDR3 sequence: CASSLPSGGTDTQYF. The CDR3 bases that were read are TGTGCCAGCAGCTTACCTAGCGGGGGCACAGATACG.